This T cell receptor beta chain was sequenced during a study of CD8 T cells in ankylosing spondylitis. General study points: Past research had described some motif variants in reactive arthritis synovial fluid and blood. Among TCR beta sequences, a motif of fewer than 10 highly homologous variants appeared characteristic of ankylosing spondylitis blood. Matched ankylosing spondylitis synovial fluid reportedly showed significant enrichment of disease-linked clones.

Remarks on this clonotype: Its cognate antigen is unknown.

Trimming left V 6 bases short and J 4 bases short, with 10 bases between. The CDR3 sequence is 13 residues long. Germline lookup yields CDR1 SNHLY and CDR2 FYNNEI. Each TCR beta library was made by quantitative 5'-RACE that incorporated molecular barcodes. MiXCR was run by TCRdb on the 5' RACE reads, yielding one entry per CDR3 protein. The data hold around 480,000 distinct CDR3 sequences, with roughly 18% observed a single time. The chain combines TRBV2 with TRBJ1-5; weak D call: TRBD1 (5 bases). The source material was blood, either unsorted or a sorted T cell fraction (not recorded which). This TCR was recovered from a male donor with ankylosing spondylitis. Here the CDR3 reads CASSARQNQPQHF. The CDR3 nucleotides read TGTGCCAGCAGCGCCCGACAGAATCAGCCCCAGCATTTT.